This T cell receptor beta chain was captured by sequencing in a study of radiation and T cells in renal cell carcinoma. Clones were sequenced by immunoSEQ multiplex PCR, and TCRdb holds only the in-frame ones, with some missing. The table lists some 78,000 clones, 89% of them singletons, with 4.5% to 7% in the top ten. CDR1 and CDR2 (germline): MGHRA, YSYEKL. The V and J ends lost 3 bases and 5 bases respectively, with 11 bases between them. The CDR3 is 14 residues long. Time point here: blood 4 weeks post-SBRT, at nephrectomy. Treatment described: 15 Gy SBRT to primary tumor, nephrectomy 4 weeks later. Nephrectomy followed 15 Gy stereotactic body radiation by 4 weeks.

The source is a woman aged 70-85 years with renal cell carcinoma. The starting material was blood, obtained from a patient whose treatment included radiotherapy and nephrectomy. V and J are TRBV4-1 and TRBJ1-5; D is undetermined. The CDR3 sequence: CASSHSGSDQPQHF. For the CDR3, the DNA is TGCGCCAGCAGCCATTCAGGTTCGGATCAGCCCCAGCATTTT.